These 14 T cell receptor beta chains came from one sample sequenced in a study of cytomegalovirus exposure and HLA in healthy donors. PCR employed 60 Vbeta and 13 Jbeta primers. Sequenced by immunoSEQ multiplex PCR; TCRdb stores in-frame clones only, minus some. The sample includes 150,000 to 200,000 clones, under 80% of them seen just once. The sample consisted of PBMCs. All receptors derive from a female donor in good health and CMV-seronegative.

In regard to this clone: A read error may account for a junction end that differs from germline. V gene TRBV7-9 combines with J gene TRBJ1-2; TRBD1 might be the D (5 bases). Germline assignment: CDR1 SEHNR and CDR2 FQNEAQ (reference sequence). The CDR3 runs to 12 residues. This CDR3 reads CSSSLRGYGYTF. CDR3 bases: TGTTCCAGCAGCTTAAGGGGTTATGGCTACACCTTC. Variable domain in full (rest from reference TRBV7-9 and TRBJ1-2): DTGVSQNPRHKITKRGQNVTFRCDPISEHNRLYWYRQTLGQGPEFLTYFQNEAQLEKSRLLSDRFSAERPKGSFSTLEIQRTEQGDSAMYLCSSSLRGYGYTFGSGTRLTVV.

This chain links TRBV28 with TRBJ2-7; TRBD2 aligns across 14 bases. Germline values: CDR1 MDHEN, CDR2 SYDVKM. Germline trimming cut 6 bases from V and 4 bases from J; bases unmatched to any gene: 5. This CDR3 is built from 15 residues. The CDR3, as DNA: TGTGCCAGCAGGTCGACTAGCGGGGGGGCGTACGAGCAGTACTTC. Translating gives CASRSTSGGAYEQYF.

This chain links TRBV19 with TRBJ2-5, with 8 bases fitting TRBD2. The J call may be mistaken, given a closer DNA end match to TRBJ2-7. Germline loops: CDR1 LNHDA, CDR2 SQIVND (reference sequence). This CDR3 comprises 15 residues. The CDR3 reads CASSFSGTPSYEQYF. DNA for the CDR3: TGTGCCAGTAGTTTTAGCGGGACACCCTCCTACGAGCAGTACTTC.

V usage is TRBV4-3 and J usage is TRBJ2-1; TRBD2 matches at 13 bases. The CDR3 covers 18 residues. V gave up 4 bases and J gave up 0 bases; unmatched junction bases: 6. Germline loops: CDR1 LGHNA, CDR2 YSLEER. The CDR3 reads CASSRGTSGESSYNEQFF. The CDR3 bases are TGCGCCAGCAGCCGGGGGACTAGCGGGGAGAGCTCCTACAATGAGCAGTTCTTC.

The chain employs TRBV7-9 and TRBJ2-3; a possible D gene is TRBD2 (5 bases). Looked up from germline, CDR1 is SEHNR and CDR2 is FQNEAQ (reference sequence). CDR3 length equals 14 residues. Trimming removed 1 base at V and 4 bases at J, with 9 bases between. In nucleotides, the CDR3 is TGTGCCAGCAGCTTAGGGCTAGCCCCAGATACGCAGTATTTT. Protein sequence: CASSLGLAPDTQYF.

This chain uses TRBV9 with TRBJ1-1; 8 bases line up with TRBD1. The CDR3 is 17 amino acids. Germline CDR1 is SGDLS and CDR2 is YYNGEE. V lost 0 bases to trimming and J lost 1 base; unmatched junction nucleotides: 8. CDR3: CASSVGDRTPSNTEAFF. CDR3 DNA: TGTGCCAGCAGCGTAGGGGACAGGACTCCCTCGAACACTGAAGCTTTCTTT.

The chain recombines TRBV6-5 with TRBJ1-6, with D hard to call. CDR1 and CDR2 (germline): MNHEY, SVGAGI. V lost 6 bases and J 2 bases, leaving 11 bases between the germline ends. The CDR3 covers 15 residues. In DNA form, the CDR3 reads TGTGCCAGCAGACGCGACGGGGCCTATAATTCACCCCTCCACTTT. This sequence encodes CASRRDGAYNSPLHF.

The rearrangement uses TRBV19 and TRBJ2-7; no reliable D call. Germline V gene data show CDR1 as LNHDA and CDR2 as SQIVND (reference sequence). The CDR3 sequence is 15 residues long. Trimming pared 3 bases from V and 0 bases from J, leaving 12 bases between. The CDR3 region has the DNA TGTGCCAGTAGTATTTCGGCGGTGCTCTCCTACGAGCAGTACTTC. This encodes CASSISAVLSYEQYF.

V usage is TRBV5-1 and J usage is TRBJ2-1; 10 bases are a match to TRBD2. This CDR3 region has 14 residues. Germline values: CDR1 SGHRS, CDR2 YFSETQ. Unmatched junction bases numbered 5, after V lost 1 base and J lost 10 bases. CDR3 sequence reads: CASSLISSGSEQFF. As DNA, the CDR3 is TGCGCCAGCAGCTTGATATCTAGCGGGAGCGAGCAGTTCTTC. Combining the CDR3 with reference TRBV5-1 and TRBJ2-1 gives the whole variable domain KAGVTQTPRYLIKTRGQQVTLSCSPISGHRSVSWYQQTPGQGLQFLFEYFSETQRNKGNFPGRFSGRQFSNSRSEMNVSTLELGDSALYLCASSLISSGSEQFFGPGTRLTVL.

The rearrangement joins TRBV2 to TRBJ2-6; D gene unclear. The CDR3 covers 16 residues. Germline CDR1 SNHLY, CDR2 FYNNEI. Trimming cost V 4 bases and J 0 bases, with 10 bases left between them. The chain's CDR3 is CASSVMVSSGANVLTF. DNA for the CDR3: TGTGCCAGCAGTGTAATGGTGAGCTCTGGGGCCAACGTCCTGACTTTC.

The chain is built from TRBV5-1 and TRBJ2-1, with D tentatively TRBD2 (6 bases). The V gene's germline CDR1 is SGHRS and CDR2 YFSETQ. Trimming left V 2 bases short and J 8 bases short, with 14 bases between. The length of the CDR3 is 14 residues. The CDR3 reads CASSFGGPDDEQFF. The CDR3 DNA reads as TGCGCCAGCAGCTTTGGAGGGCCGGATGATGAGCAGTTCTTC. The variable domain in full, completed from reference TRBV5-1 and TRBJ2-1, reads KAGVTQTPRYLIKTRGQQVTLSCSPISGHRSVSWYQQTPGQGLQFLFEYFSETQRNKGNFPGRFSGRQFSNSRSEMNVSTLELGDSALYLCASSFGGPDDEQFFGPGTRLTVL.

This clone occurred a few times. The rearrangement joins TRBV7-2 to TRBJ2-3; TRBD2 matches 12 bases. Per the germline V gene, CDR1 is SGHTA and CDR2 is FQGNSA. The length of the CDR3 is 18 residues. V lost 5 bases, J lost 0 bases, and 9 bases stayed unmatched. In nucleotides, the CDR3 is TGTGCCAGCAGCCCACGTCTAGCGGGGGGGTCTAGCACAGATACGCAGTATTTT. It yields the protein CASSPRLAGGSSTDTQYF.

The rearrangement uses TRBV19 and TRBJ2-2, with a tentative D call TRBD2 (5 bases). This CDR3 has 15 residues. The ends were cut back, 7 bases at V and 3 bases at J, with 15 bases in the middle. Germline lookup yields CDR1 LNHDA and CDR2 SQIVND (reference sequence). The CDR3, as DNA: TGTGCCAGTACCGAGGGAAAGGGCTACACCGGGGAGCTGTTTTTT. Protein product: CASTEGKGYTGELFF.

This chain links TRBV6-4 with TRBJ2-5, with D possibly matching TRBD2 (7 bases). The V end was cut by 4 bases, the J end by 2 bases, with 14 bases between. In germline, CDR1 is MRHNA, CDR2 SNTAGT. The CDR3 consists of 15 residues. As DNA, the CDR3 is TGTGCCAGCAGTGTGGTCGGGGGGCCTCAAGAGACCCAGTACTTC. Protein product: CASSVVGGPQETQYF.